Described below is a single T cell receptor (beta chain) sequence and its context. The sample is drawn from a study of blood T cell repertoires in COVID-19. Per germline, CDR1 SSHAT and CDR2 FNYEAQ (reference sequence). V was pared by 5 bases and J by 7 bases, with 12 bases between. The CDR3 extends over 13 amino acids. In the original processing: Amplified reference gene primers provided the basis for estimating nucleated cell counts. This table comes from immunoSEQ multiplex PCR, and its TCRdb copy is limited to in-frame clones, with some not included. V and J calls and clone size are given by that table; D and trimming were obtained from the DNA. The profile shows approximately 500,000 clones, approximately 89% of them singletons.

The sample taken for sequencing was peripheral blood. This TCR derives from a man between 18 and 29 years old with COVID-19, enrolled during active disease. V usage is TRBV7-7 and J usage is TRBJ2-1; possibly TRBD1 for D (6 bases). CDR3 DNA: TGTGCCAGCAGCCCCGGGACACGTAATGAGCAGTTCTTC. This gives the protein CASSPGTRNEQFF.